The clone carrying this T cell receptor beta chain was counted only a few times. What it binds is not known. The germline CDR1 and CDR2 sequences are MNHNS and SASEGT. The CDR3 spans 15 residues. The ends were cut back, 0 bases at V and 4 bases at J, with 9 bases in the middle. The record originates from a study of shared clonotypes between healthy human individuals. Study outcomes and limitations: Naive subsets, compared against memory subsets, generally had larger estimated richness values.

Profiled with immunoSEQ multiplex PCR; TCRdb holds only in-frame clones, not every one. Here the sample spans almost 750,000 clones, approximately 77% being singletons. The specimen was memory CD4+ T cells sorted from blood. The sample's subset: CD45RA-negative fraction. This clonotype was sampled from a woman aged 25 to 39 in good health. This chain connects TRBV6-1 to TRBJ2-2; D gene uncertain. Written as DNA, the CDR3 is TGTGCCAGCAGTGAAGCGCGGCTCATCACCGGGGAGCTGTTTTTT. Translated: CASSEARLITGELFF.